This T cell receptor (beta chain) stems from a study of blood T cells in healthy people across ages. Study observations and caveats: In older individuals, TCR beta diversity per million T cells was lower, falling roughly linearly with age.

A second PCR of about 7 to 11 cycles used a sample-barcoded 5' primer and a J-beta primer mix. TCRdb passed the 5' RACE reads through MiXCR, listing each CDR3 protein once. The table shows under 2,000,000 distinct CDR3 sequences, with 40% to 55% occurring only once. As concerns this clonotype: Its antigen is unknown.

Every sample yielded at least 6.5 million isolated PBMCs. RNA extraction gave at least 5.5 micrograms of total RNA per sample. V was trimmed by 0 bases and J by 3 bases, leaving 8 bases between them. This CDR3 spans 14 amino acids. Germline V gene data show CDR1 as MNHEY and CDR2 as SVGAGI. The gene calls are TRBV6-5 and TRBJ2-5; perhaps TRBD2 as D (5 bases). The clonotype comes from a middle-aged woman in good health. Sequenced material: blood. In nucleotides, the CDR3 is TGTGCCAGCAGTTACTCATCGGGAAAAGAGACCCAGTACTTC. Its translation: CASSYSSGKETQYF.